What follows are 29 T cell receptor beta chains derived from one specimen sequenced in a study of T-cell reconstitution after alpha-beta-depleted transplantation in children. The authors prepared the TCRbeta library with unique molecular identifiers. TCRdb reprocessed the PCR reads via MiXCR and lists one record per CDR3 protein. The table shows around 500,000 distinct CDR3 sequences, with about an eighth occurring only once. The specimen was PBMCs from the stem cell graft donor, collected from the stem cell graft. The receptors come from a human donor who donated a stem cell graft to a child with combined immunodeficiency.

This clonotype appeared a few times. This sequence joins TRBV7-9 and TRBJ2-2, with D unresolved. CDR3 length: 15 residues. Trimming left V 2 bases short and J 6 bases short, with 13 bases between. The germline CDR1 and CDR2 sequences are SEHNR and FQNEAQ (reference sequence). The DNA of the CDR3 is TGTGCCAGCAGCTTATCCGGACCCCTGCCCGGGGAGCTGTTTTTT. Its translation is CASSLSGPLPGELFF.

This clonotype was counted many times. V is TRBV6-5 and J is TRBJ1-1; D is unresolved. Trimming pared 0 bases from V and 1 base from J, leaving 15 bases between. Looked up from germline, CDR1 is MNHEY and CDR2 is SVGAGI. The CDR3 runs 17 residues. CDR3 DNA sequence: TGTGCCAGCAGTTACTCGTCTCCGCGCGACTCGAACACTGAAGCTTTCTTT. Its translation is CASSYSSPRDSNTEAFF.

This clonotype was detected only a few times. The chain couples TRBV20-1 to TRBJ2-3; TRBD1 aligns across 8 bases. J lost 1 base, V lost 1 base, and 4 bases had no gene match. This CDR3 is 15 amino acids long. Germline V CDR1 and CDR2: DFQATT, SNEGSKA (reference sequence). The CDR3 here is CSARGKDRGTDTQYF. DNA for the CDR3: TGCAGTGCTAGAGGAAAGGACAGGGGCACAGATACGCAGTATTTT.

The chain links TRBV11-3 to TRBJ2-1; possible D gene TRBD2, 6 bases. This CDR3 is 16 amino acids long. CDR1 SGHNT and CDR2 YENEEA come from the germline V gene. V gave up 0 bases and J gave up 4 bases, with 13 bases separating them. The CDR3 loop reads CASSLDDREKYNEQFF. CDR3 nucleotides: TGTGCCAGCAGCTTAGATGACCGGGAGAAATACAATGAGCAGTTCTTC.

This clonotype was counted a few times. J is TRBJ2-1 and V is TRBV25-1; D remains unclear. The CDR3 covers 15 residues. The germline V gene has CDR1 MGHDK and CDR2 SYGVNS. V shed 6 bases and J shed 5 bases, with 17 bases lying between them. CDR3 in amino acids: CASSPVGLIDNEQFF. CDR3 in DNA: TGTGCCAGCAGCCCAGTTGGTTTGATCGACAATGAGCAGTTCTTC.

V usage is TRBV25-1 and J usage is TRBJ1-4; 7 nucleotides match TRBD1. V trimming: 3 bases; J trimming: 0 bases; junction bases outside the gene matches: 7. The CDR3 is 17 amino acids. The germline V gene encodes CDR1 MGHDK and CDR2 SYGVNS. DNA for the CDR3: TGTGCCAGCAGTGAGGAGGGGACAGCTCCAACTAATGAAAAACTGTTTTTT. It yields the protein CASSEEGTAPTNEKLFF. The full variable domain, rest sourced from reference TRBV25-1 and TRBJ1-4, is EADIYQTPRYLVIGTGKKITLECSQTMGHDKMYWYQQDPGMELHLIHYSYGVNSTEKGDLSSESTVSRIRTEHFPLTLESARPSHTSQYLCASSEEGTAPTNEKLFFGSGTQLSVL.

This clonotype was found a few times. The chain carries TRBV7-2 and TRBJ2-7; D remains ambiguous. Germline V gene data show CDR1 as SGHTA and CDR2 as FQGNSA. V gave up 2 bases and J gave up 2 bases, with 7 bases separating them. The CDR3 runs to 13 residues. The CDR3 loop is CASSLWGPYEQYF. The CDR3 DNA sequence: TGTGCCAGCAGCTTATGGGGTCCCTACGAGCAGTACTTC.

The table lists this clonotype with many counts. This sequence joins TRBV12-3 or TRBV12-4 and TRBJ2-2; 9 bases are a match to TRBD1. This CDR3 has 16 amino acids. After removal of 6 bases from V and 1 base from J, the junction contained 6 bases not matched to a gene. In nucleotides, the CDR3 is TGTGCCAGCAGCTCTAGGGGACAGGGGAACACCGGGGAGCTGTTTTTT. Its protein is CASSSRGQGNTGELFF.

This clonotype was recorded a few times. The genes are TRBV11-2 and TRBJ2-7; TRBD2 agrees at 7 bases. After removal of 3 bases from V and 1 base from J, the junction contained 12 bases not matched to a gene. This CDR3 has 17 residues. The V gene's germline CDR1 is SGHAT and CDR2 FQNNGV. The CDR3 coding sequence is TGTGCCAGCAGCTTTAGTTCTACGGGAGGCCTTTCCTACGAGCAGTACTTC. Its protein is CASSFSSTGGLSYEQYF.

The V gene is TRBV29-1, the J gene TRBJ2-5, with 12 nucleotides matching TRBD1. Trimming cost V 5 bases and J 5 bases; bases outside gene matches: 6. The CDR3 covers 14 residues. Germline assignment: CDR1 SQVTM and CDR2 ANQGSEA. CDR3 nucleotide sequence: TGCAGCGTTATGGGACAGGGGGCGTGGGAGACCCAGTACTTC. It is translated as CSVMGQGAWETQYF.

This clonotype was picked up many times. The chain employs TRBV3-1 and TRBJ2-1; 9 bases are shared with TRBD2. V gave up 1 base and J gave up 9 bases; unmatched junction bases: 7. The CDR3 has 15 amino acids. CDR1 and CDR2 (germline): LGHDT, YNNKEL (reference sequence). CDR3 coding DNA: TGTGCCAGCAGCCAAGGTGGGCGGGGGGGCGGTGAGCAGTTCTTC. This sequence encodes CASSQGGRGGGEQFF.

V is TRBV29-1 and J is TRBJ1-2, with D hard to call. Trimming cost V 8 bases and J 4 bases, with 14 bases left between them. The CDR3 spans 12 residues. Germline lookup yields CDR1 SQVTM and CDR2 ANQGSEA. CDR3 sequence: CSFLDPSYGYTF. The DNA of the CDR3 is TGCAGCTTTCTAGATCCTTCCTATGGCTACACCTTC.

This clonotype has just a few counts. The rearrangement uses TRBV15 and TRBJ2-3, with no clear D. The CDR3 runs 13 residues. Germline assignment: CDR1 LNHNV and CDR2 YYDKDF (reference sequence). V shed 2 bases and J shed 6 bases, with 9 bases lying between them. This CDR3 reads CATSRPHLDTQYF. The CDR3 bases are TGTGCCACCAGCAGACCTCACCTCGATACGCAGTATTTT.

The V call is TRBV5-6, the J call TRBJ2-3; 9 nucleotides align to TRBD2. Germline V gene sequence: CDR1 SGHDT, CDR2 YYEEEE. The CDR3 is 15 residues long. The V gene end was trimmed by 3 bases and the J gene end by 2 bases; junction bases not matched to a gene: 4. For the CDR3, the DNA is TGTGCCAGCAGCTACCTAGCGGGGCACACAGATACGCAGTATTTT. Translating gives CASSYLAGHTDTQYF.

The chain joins TRBV6-1 to TRBJ2-3, with D uncertain. The length of the CDR3 is 15 residues. Trimming stripped 1 base from V and 4 bases from J, with 12 bases between. Germline V gene lookup returns CDR1 MNHNS and CDR2 SASEGT. As DNA, the CDR3 is TGTGCCAGCAGTGAAGTGGCGTCTTATGCAGATACGCAGTATTTT. It specifies CASSEVASYADTQYF.

This clonotype was seen at least ten times. The J gene is TRBJ2-1, the V gene TRBV7-2, with D perhaps given as TRBD1 or TRBD2 (5 bases each). The germline V gene has CDR1 SGHTA and CDR2 FQGNSA. The CDR3 totals 13 residues. With 4 bases removed from V and 7 bases from J, the gap between germline ends came to 11 bases. CDR3 protein: CASSWGRWNEQFF. The CDR3 nucleotides are TGTGCCAGCAGCTGGGGACGGTGGAATGAGCAGTTCTTC.

This clonotype appeared many times. This chain joins TRBV9 and TRBJ2-5, with D possibly matching TRBD2 (6 bases). The CDR3 sequence is 14 residues long. V was trimmed by 4 bases and J by 5 bases, leaving 15 bases between them. CDR1 is SGDLS, CDR2 YYNGEE, per germline. CDR3 nucleotide sequence: TGTGCCAGCAGCAAAGATATAGCGGCTGAGACCCAGTACTTC. Its protein product is CASSKDIAAETQYF. Combining the CDR3 with reference TRBV9 and TRBJ2-5 gives the whole variable domain DSGVTQTPKHLITATGQRVTLRCSPRSGDLSVYWYQQSLDQGLQFLIQYYNGEERAKGNILERFSAQQFPDLHSELNLSSLELGDSALYFCASSKDIAAETQYFGPGTRLLVL.

In this sample, this clonotype turned up many times. The chain joins TRBV12-3 or TRBV12-4 to TRBJ1-1; D is unresolved. The CDR3 contains 12 residues. V was clipped by 5 bases and J by 11 bases, with 15 bases between them. As DNA, the CDR3 is TGTGCCAGCAGTCCGACGGGATGGGAGGCTTTCTTT. It yields the protein CASSPTGWEAFF.

This chain uses TRBV12-3 or TRBV12-4 with TRBJ2-3, with TRBD1 identical over 8 bases. Trimming cost V 7 bases and J 9 bases; bases outside gene matches: 18. The CDR3 extends over 16 amino acids. Here the CDR3 reads CASTSLGTGWTGTQYF. The CDR3 DNA follows: TGTGCCAGCACCTCCTTGGGGACAGGCTGGACAGGCACGCAGTATTTT.

This clonotype was observed a handful of times. The chain recombines TRBV3-1 with TRBJ2-1, with D perhaps matching TRBD2 (6 bases). Per germline, CDR1 LGHDT and CDR2 YNNKEL (reference sequence). Trimming pared 6 bases from V and 2 bases from J, leaving 17 bases between. The CDR3 spans 16 residues. CDR3 in DNA: TGTGCCAGCAGTTACGCCGGGACTTTGACCTACAATGAGCAGTTCTTC. Amino acids: CASSYAGTLTYNEQFF.

This clonotype was counted only a few times. The chain has TRBV12-5 and TRBJ2-6, with a possible D match to TRBD1 (5 bases). The CDR3 consists of 18 residues. CDR1 LGHNT and CDR2 FRNRAP come from the germline V gene. V lost 1 base and J lost 4, with 17 bases in between. Here the CDR3 DNA reads TGTGCTAGTGGTTTGGCCCTGGACACTGCAGCGGGGGCCAACGTCCTGACTTTC. Translation: CASGLALDTAAGANVLTF. Drawing the rest from reference TRBV12-5 and TRBJ2-6, the complete variable domain is DARVTQTPRHKVTEMGQEVTMRCQPILGHNTVFWYRQTMMQGLELLAYFRNRAPLDDSGMPKDRFSAEMPDATLATLKIQPSEPRDSAVYFCASGLALDTAAGANVLTFGAGSRLTVL.

This chain joins TRBV7-7 and TRBJ2-2; D uncertain. Germline V CDR1 and CDR2: SSHAT, FNYEAQ (reference sequence). This CDR3 has 15 residues. Deletions cut 5 bases from V and 4 bases from J, with 14 bases between. CDR3 loop: CASSRAPRGTGELFF. As DNA, the CDR3 is TGTGCCAGCAGCCGGGCCCCCAGAGGCACCGGGGAGCTGTTTTTT.

The chain has TRBV20-1 and TRBJ2-3; 12 nucleotides match TRBD2. The CDR3 is 14 residues long. Germline CDR1 reads DFQATT; CDR2 reads SNEGSKA (reference sequence). The CDR3 spells CRTRLAGVRDTQYF. CDR3 coding DNA: TGCAGGACACGACTAGCGGGAGTGCGAGATACGCAGTATTTT.

Many counts were recorded for this clonotype. The chain joins TRBV10-3 to TRBJ2-7; 7 bases align to TRBD1. The CDR3 runs 12 residues. The germline V gene has CDR1 ENHRY and CDR2 SYGVKD. The junction had 3 bases not matched to a gene; V was cut back by 5 bases and J by 5 bases. As DNA, the CDR3 is TGTGCCATCAGTTGGGACAGCCACGAGCAGTACTTC. Translation: CAISWDSHEQYF.

This clonotype has only a few counts. The CDR3 DNA sequence: TGTGCCAGCAGTTACTCGCAGTTATCGGCTAGCGGGAGTTACGAGCAGTACTTC. It encodes CASSYSQLSASGSYEQYF. This chain uses TRBV6-2 or TRBV6-3 with TRBJ2-7; 10 bases map to TRBD2. The CDR3 spans 18 residues. With V trimmed by 0 bases and J by 4 bases, 12 bases remained unmatched. Per the germline V gene, CDR1 is MNHEY and CDR2 is SVGEGT.

This clonotype was seen at least ten times. The gene calls are TRBV12-3 or TRBV12-4 and TRBJ2-7; D unresolved. Trimming removed 6 bases from V and 2 bases from J, with 11 bases in between. The CDR3 covers 13 residues. CDR3 sequence: CASRGIDTYEQYF. In nucleotides, the CDR3 is TGTGCCAGCAGGGGGATAGACACCTACGAGCAGTACTTC.

This sequence joins TRBV12-3 or TRBV12-4 and TRBJ2-3, with 9 bases that match TRBD2. This CDR3 is 17 amino acids long. With 3 bases clipped from V and 0 bases from J, the junction kept 7 bases outside the gene matches. CDR3 amino acids: CASSLGLAPDSTDTQYF. The CDR3 DNA reads as TGTGCCAGCAGTTTGGGACTAGCCCCCGATAGCACAGATACGCAGTATTTT.

This clonotype was detected only a few times. This rearrangement joins TRBV5-1 to TRBJ2-5, with D unresolved. The CDR3 extends over 14 amino acids. Trimming shortened V by 0 bases and J by 3 bases, and 9 bases separated the two germline ends. Looked up from germline, CDR1 is SGHRS and CDR2 is YFSETQ. CDR3 amino acids: CASSLVSQEETQYF. CDR3 DNA sequence: TGCGCCAGCAGCTTGGTGTCGCAGGAAGAGACCCAGTACTTC.

The chain uses TRBV4-3 and TRBJ2-2, with 10 bases that match TRBD2. The CDR3 totals 19 residues. V lost 0 bases to trimming and J lost 1 base; unmatched junction nucleotides: 8. Germline values: CDR1 LGHNA, CDR2 YSLEER. As DNA, the CDR3 is TGCGCCAGCAGCCAAGATCCCGCTAGCGGGGGCCTGAACACCGGGGAGCTGTTTTTT. It is translated as CASSQDPASGGLNTGELFF.